Each of the 14 T cell receptor beta chains below was sequenced from the same sample in a study of post-analysis software for immune sequencing data. Study-wide points: Patients showed TRBV5-6, TRBV5-1 and TRBV20-1 among four to six TRBV segments more frequent than in controls.

The library was made from cDNA and included unique molecular identifiers. TCRdb analysed the PCR reads with MiXCR anew, one entry per CDR3 protein. The sample has about 770,000 distinct CDR3 sequences; about half are singletons. These TCRs are of unknown antigen specificity. The source material was blood. The receptors were gathered from a girl aged 5 to 17 with multiple sclerosis.

V gene TRBV28 combines with J gene TRBJ1-1; D possibly corresponds to TRBD1 (5 bases). CDR3 length: 14 amino acids. Deletions cut 7 bases from V and 8 bases from J, with 20 bases between. Germline CDR1 is MDHEN and CDR2 is SYDVKM. The CDR3 sequence: CASTSGDGASEAFF. CDR3 bases: TGTGCCAGCACGTCTGGGGACGGTGCCTCGGAAGCTTTCTTT.

V gene TRBV9 combines with J gene TRBJ1-1; D might be TRBD1 (5 bases). CDR3 length equals 14 residues. Trimming left V 4 bases short and J 5 bases short, with 15 bases between. The germline V gene encodes CDR1 SGDLS and CDR2 YYNGEE. CDR3 bases: TGTGCCAGCAGCATGGGGCCGGGAGGGACTGAAGCTTTCTTT. Protein sequence: CASSMGPGGTEAFF.

The chain employs TRBV2 and TRBJ2-1; 9 bases align to TRBD2. The J segment lost 7 bases and the V segment lost 4 bases, leaving 11 bases of the junction unmatched. CDR1 is SNHLY, CDR2 FYNNEI, per germline. This CDR3 spans 16 amino acids. CDR3 coding DNA: TGTGCCAGCAGTGGACGGCGGGAGGGCCTTTCGAATGAGCAGTTCTTC. Protein: CASSGRREGLSNEQFF.

The genes are TRBV6-1 and TRBJ1-5; TRBD1 aligns across 7 bases. V lost 2 bases to trimming and J lost 2 bases; unmatched junction nucleotides: 6. This CDR3 has 16 amino acids. Looked up from germline, CDR1 is MNHNS and CDR2 is SASEGT. The DNA for the CDR3 is TGTGCCAGCAGTGAAAGGGGGCAGGGTGGCAATCAGCCCCAGCATTTT. It yields the protein CASSERGQGGNQPQHF.

This chain connects TRBV5-1 to TRBJ2-3, with 8 bases aligning to TRBD2. This CDR3 region has 15 residues. Trimming cost V 7 bases and J 5 bases; bases outside gene matches: 12. Germline CDR1 is SGHRS and CDR2 is YFSETQ. CDR3 sequence (DNA): TGCGCCAGCGAGTGGTCGGGAGGGCCCCAAGATACGCAGTATTTT. Its translation: CASEWSGGPQDTQYF.

This clonotype was seen a handful of times. The rearrangement uses TRBV7-8 and TRBJ1-2; unclear D gene. V shed 1 base and J shed 4 bases, with 16 bases lying between them. CDR3 size: 16 residues. CDR1 and CDR2 from the germline V gene are SGHVS and FQNEAQ. The CDR3 spells CASSLGPTPGGYGYTF. DNA of the CDR3: TGTGCCAGCAGCTTAGGGCCGACACCCGGTGGCTATGGCTACACCTTC.

This clonotype was observed a handful of times. The CDR3 reads CASSQEGLEGYIEDTQYF. CDR3 in DNA: TGTGCCAGCAGCCAAGAAGGCTTGGAGGGGTATATTGAAGATACGCAGTATTTT. This rearrangement joins TRBV14 to TRBJ2-3; maybe TRBD2 (6 bases). Germline lookup yields CDR1 SGHDN and CDR2 FVKESK. This CDR3 is 18 amino acids long. V gave up 0 bases and J gave up 5 bases, with 21 bases separating them.

As concerns this clonotype: The junction departs from germline at one end; a sequencing error may be responsible. The CDR3 DNA sequence: TGTGCCAGCAGTTCACCCAACACAGGTACGCAGTATTTT. It encodes CASSSPNTGTQYF. The rearrangement uses TRBV6-6 and TRBJ2-3; a possible D gene is TRBD1 (5 bases). CDR1 is MNHNY, CDR2 SVGAGI, per germline (reference sequence). The CDR3 contains 13 residues.

The J gene is TRBJ1-2, the V gene TRBV30; no firm D call. This CDR3 region has 15 residues. Germline V gene data show CDR1 as GTSNPN and CDR2 as SVGIG (reference sequence). V was shortened by 1 base and J by 12 bases, with 24 bases between the two germline ends. This CDR3 is CAWSAQFDHTLDDTF. The CDR3 DNA is TGTGCCTGGAGTGCCCAGTTTGACCATACCTTAGACGACACCTTC.

The chain combines TRBV5-1 with TRBJ2-1; D not resolved. This CDR3 is 15 amino acids long. Germline V gene lookup returns CDR1 SGHRS and CDR2 YFSETQ. Trimming took 0 bases from V and 5 from J, leaving 12 bases between them. CDR3 in DNA: TGCGCCAGCAGCTTGGGTGCGGAGATCAACAATGAGCAGTTCTTC. It is translated as CASSLGAEINNEQFF. Full variable domain (missing parts from reference TRBV5-1 and TRBJ2-1): KAGVTQTPRYLIKTRGQQVTLSCSPISGHRSVSWYQQTPGQGLQFLFEYFSETQRNKGNFPGRFSGRQFSNSRSEMNVSTLELGDSALYLCASSLGAEINNEQFFGPGTRLTVL.

The CDR3 reads CSVGRAGETQYF. Written as DNA, the CDR3 is TGCAGCGTGGGACGAGCAGGGGAGACCCAGTACTTC. V and J are TRBV29-1 and TRBJ2-5; D is perhaps TRBD1 or TRBD2 (5 bases each). The CDR3 is 12 amino acids. V shed 6 bases and J shed 5 bases, with 13 bases lying between them. Looked up from germline, CDR1 is SQVTM and CDR2 is ANQGSEA.

The V and J genes are TRBV7-6 and TRBJ2-4; 8 bases are shared with TRBD1. The J call may be faulty, since TRBJ2-7 better matches the DNA end. The CDR3 is made up of 17 amino acids. Germline CDR1 is SGHVS and CDR2 is FNYEAQ. DNA for the CDR3: TGTGCCAGCAGCTTAACGCCCCTCCAGGGGGCATTGTACGAGCAGTACTTC. Protein sequence: CASSLTPLQGALYEQYF.

The chain carries TRBV29-1 and TRBJ1-1, with D possibly TRBD1 on 5 matching bases. The CDR3 is 12 residues long. Trimming pared 7 bases from V and 4 bases from J, leaving 13 bases between. Germline V lookup: CDR1 SQVTM, CDR2 ANQGSEA. The CDR3 DNA is TGCAGCGGTTTAACAGGAGGCACTGAAGCTTTCTTT. It specifies CSGLTGGTEAFF.

This chain uses TRBV6-1 with TRBJ2-5, with a weak D call TRBD2 (5 bases). The germline V gene encodes CDR1 MNHNS and CDR2 SASEGT. This CDR3 region has 12 residues. Trimming pared 4 bases from V and 5 bases from J, leaving 8 bases between. CDR3 protein: CASSASGETQYF. The CDR3 DNA sequence: TGTGCCAGCAGTGCCTCGGGGGAGACCCAGTACTTC.